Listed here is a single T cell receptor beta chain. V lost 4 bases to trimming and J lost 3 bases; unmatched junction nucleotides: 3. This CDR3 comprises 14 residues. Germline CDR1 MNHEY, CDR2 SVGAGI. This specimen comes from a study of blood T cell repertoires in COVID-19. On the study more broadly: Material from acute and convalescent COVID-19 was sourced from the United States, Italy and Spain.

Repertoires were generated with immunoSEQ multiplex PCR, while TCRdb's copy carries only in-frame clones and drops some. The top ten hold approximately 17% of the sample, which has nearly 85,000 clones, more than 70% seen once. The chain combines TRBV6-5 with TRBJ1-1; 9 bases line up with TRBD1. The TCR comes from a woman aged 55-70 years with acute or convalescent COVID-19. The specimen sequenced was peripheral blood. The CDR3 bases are TGTGCCAGCAGTTCTTGGACAGGGGACACTGAAGCTTTCTTT. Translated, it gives CASSSWTGDTEAFF.